The clone carrying this T cell receptor (beta chain) was counted only a few times. What it recognizes is unknown. TCRdb itself ran the 5' RACE reads through MiXCR, one entry per CDR3 protein. Of about 120,000 distinct CDR3 sequences in the sample, 13% to 15% were seen once. V lost 4 bases, J lost 8 bases, and 8 bases stayed unmatched. Germline CDR1 LGHNA, CDR2 YSLEER. CDR3 size: 14 residues. These data belong to a study of T cells after yellow fever vaccination. Study-level background: Fractions low in cell number were prepared with SMART-Seq v4 Ultra Low Input. Overall study results and limits: Abundant clonotypes from the bulk population could get into FACS-sorted repertoires as contaminants.

The V gene is TRBV4-3, the J gene TRBJ2-1; 7 bases line up with TRBD1. The sequence came from a man between 18 and 35 years old who received the YFV17D yellow fever vaccine. Here the sequenced sample was CD8+ T cells sorted from PBMCs, taken 5 days after the yellow fever booster vaccination. The CDR3 loop reads CASSPSWDSHEQFF. DNA of the CDR3: TGCGCCAGCAGCCCATCCTGGGACAGTCATGAGCAGTTCTTC.